The clone carrying this TCR beta chain appeared once. V lost 7 bases, J lost 5 bases, and 11 bases lay in between. CDR1 is MDHEN and CDR2 is SYDVKM in the germline V gene. CDR3 length: 12 amino acids. These data are taken from a study of cytomegalovirus exposure and HLA in healthy donors. The PCR made use of 60 Vbeta and 13 Jbeta primers. The protocol was immunoSEQ multiplex PCR, while the TCRdb copy is restricted to in-frame clones and leaves out a portion. Of about 130,000 clones detected, approximately 79% appear once; the ten largest clones hold 4.3%. The receptor was derived from a man aged 18 to 30 in good health and CMV-seropositive. The chain employs TRBV28 and TRBJ1-2; perhaps TRBD1 as D (5 bases). Input material: PBMCs. This chain's CDR3 is CASNLEGYGYTF. CDR3 DNA: TGTGCCAGCAACTTGGAGGGGTATGGCTACACCTTC.